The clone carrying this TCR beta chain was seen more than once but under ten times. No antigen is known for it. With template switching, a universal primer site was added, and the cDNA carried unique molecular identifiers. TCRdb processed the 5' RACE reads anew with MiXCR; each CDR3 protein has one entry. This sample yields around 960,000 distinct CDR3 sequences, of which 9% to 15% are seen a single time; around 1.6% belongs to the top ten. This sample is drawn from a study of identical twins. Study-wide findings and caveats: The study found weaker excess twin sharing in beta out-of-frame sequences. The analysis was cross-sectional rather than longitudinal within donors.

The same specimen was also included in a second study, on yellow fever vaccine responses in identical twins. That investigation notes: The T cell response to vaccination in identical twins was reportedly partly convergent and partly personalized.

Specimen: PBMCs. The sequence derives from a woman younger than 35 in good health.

CDR3 amino acids: CASSSALFLADSGANVLTF. The DNA of the CDR3 is TGCGCCAGCAGCTCGGCCCTTTTTCTAGCGGATTCTGGGGCCAACGTCCTGACTTTC. This rearrangement joins TRBV5-1 to TRBJ2-6, with 7 bases aligning to TRBD2. The CDR3 consists of 19 residues. Trimming removed 3 bases from V and 1 base from J; junction bases left unmatched: 13. Germline V gives CDR1 SGHRS, CDR2 YFSETQ.